A selection of T cell receptor beta chains follows, all from one sample in a study of human T cells and chemical hapten exposure. TCRdb passed the RACE reads through MiXCR, listing each CDR3 protein once. The sample has 65,000 to 95,000 distinct CDR3 sequences, around 6.7% seen once. Sequenced here: whole blood, sampled in connection with sensitization to the hapten diphenylcyclopropenone (DPC). The receptor set was obtained from a woman aged 25 to 39 with alopecia areata. Some clones in this sample may be carry-over from other donors' samples. CDR3s include the opening cysteine and the closing phenylalanine or tryptophan. A D gene is named only where the DNA matches it firmly. Clone size appears in some rows only: once, few, many, or a class for an expanded clone.

CASSQDMGTGGNYGYTF	TGTGCCAGCAGCCAAGATATGGGGACAGGCGGAAACTATGGCTACACCTTC	TRBJ1-2	TRBD1	TRBV3-1	-
CASKEDQSMWNEQFF	TGTGCCAGCAAAGAAGACCAATCGATGTGGAATGAGCAGTTCTTC	TRBJ2-1	-	TRBV6-1	many
CSVKTLQRNQPQHF	TGCAGTGTTAAGACACTTCAACGCAATCAGCCCCAGCATTTT	TRBJ1-5	-	TRBV20-1	-
CSASGTGVTEAFF	TGCAGTGCTTCCGGGACAGGGGTAACTGAAGCTTTCTTT	TRBJ1-1	TRBD1	TRBV20-1	-
CASSQDMGMDEQYF	TGTGCCAGCAGCCAAGATATGGGTATGGACGAGCAGTACTTC	TRBJ2-7	-	TRBV4-2	-
CASTKDNSPYNEQFF	TGTGCCAGCACTAAGGACAATTCCCCTTACAATGAGCAGTTCTTC	TRBJ2-1	-	TRBV6-1	many
CSGVTGMNTEAFF	TGCAGCGGGGTGACCGGAATGAACACTGAAGCTTTCTTT	TRBJ1-1	-	TRBV29-1	few
CASSPGLNTGELFF	TGTGCCAGCAGCCCGGGACTGAACACCGGGGAGCTGTTTTTT	TRBJ2-2	-	TRBV7-2	few
CASLPSGNTGELFF	TGTGCCAGCCTACCGAGTGGCAACACCGGGGAGCTGTTTTTT	TRBJ2-2	-	TRBV6-6	many
CASSQEGELGVGYGYTF	TGTGCCAGCAGCCAAGAAGGGGAGCTAGGGGTAGGGTATGGCTACACCTTC	TRBJ1-2	-	TRBV4-2	many
CASSPMEGGEQFF	TGTGCCAGCAGCCCTATGGAGGGAGGTGAGCAGTTCTTC	TRBJ2-1	-	TRBV11-1	-
CASTLSGASTDTQYF	TGTGCCAGCACCCTTAGCGGGGCTAGCACAGATACGCAGTATTTT	TRBJ2-3	TRBD2	TRBV5-4	few
CASSPGGVWHYTF	TGTGCCAGCAGTCCAGGGGGAGTCTGGCACTACACCTTC	TRBJ1-2	TRBD1	TRBV3-1	many
CASSLDPSSGTQYF	TGTGCCAGCAGCTTAGACCCAAGTTCGGGTACGCAGTATTTT	TRBJ2-3	-	TRBV11-2	many
CASSPRASYNSPLHF	TGTGCCAGCAGTCCTAGGGCGTCCTATAATTCACCCCTCCACTTT	TRBJ1-6	-	TRBV12-3/TRBV12-4	many